These 9 T cell receptor beta chains came from one sample sequenced in a study of control samples from healthy donors and cancer patients. The repertoire was sequenced with immunoSEQ multiplex PCR; TCRdb's copy has only in-frame clones and lacks some. The top ten hold approximately 0.58% of the sample, which has approximately 120,000 clones, 85% to 95% seen once. The sequenced sample consisted of PBMCs. The receptor set was obtained from an elderly man with head and neck cancer.

The rearrangement uses TRBV3-1 (or the pseudogene TRBV3-2) and TRBJ2-2; 7 bases line up with TRBD2. J lost 4 bases, V lost 3 bases, and 8 bases had no gene match. CDR1 is LGHDT, CDR2 YNNKEL, per germline (reference sequence). The length of the CDR3 is 16 residues. Here the CDR3 DNA reads TGTGCCAGCAGCCAGGACCCCGGGGGGATCACCGGGGAGCTGTTTTTT. Protein product: CASSQDPGGITGELFF.

In its sample, this clone was seen a few times. The CDR3 protein is CASSEGPTYEQYF. DNA for the CDR3: TGTGCCAGCAGTGAGGGCCCAACCTACGAGCAGTACTTC. This chain uses TRBV6-4 with TRBJ2-7; D remains ambiguous. Germline V CDR1 and CDR2: MRHNA, SNTAGT. CDR3 length: 13 amino acids. Trimming took 3 bases from V and 2 from J, leaving 8 bases between them.

Worth noting for this clone: This same CDR3 is encoded by further DNA sequences in the sample. This chain links TRBV5-1 with TRBJ1-1, with D hard to call. Germline CDR1 SGHRS, CDR2 YFSETQ. The CDR3 is 13 amino acids. The V end lost 2 bases, the J end lost 2 bases, and 7 bases lay between the germline ends. CDR3 loop: CASSLLANTEAFF. The CDR3 nucleotides are TGCGCCAGCAGCTTACTCGCTAACACTGAAGCTTTCTTT. Complete variable domain (other parts from reference TRBV5-1 and TRBJ1-1): KAGVTQTPRYLIKTRGQQVTLSCSPISGHRSVSWYQQTPGQGLQFLFEYFSETQRNKGNFPGRFSGRQFSNSRSEMNVSTLELGDSALYLCASSLLANTEAFFGQGTRLTVV.

The chain joins TRBV15 to TRBJ1-2; D might be TRBD1 (5 bases). The CDR3 length is 16 residues. Germline V gives CDR1 LNHNV, CDR2 YYDKDF (reference sequence). V was shortened by 1 base and J by 5 bases, with 17 bases between the two germline ends. CDR3 protein: CATSRAYGTSSYGYTF. The CDR3, as DNA: TGTGCCACCAGCAGAGCCTACGGGACTTCGTCTTATGGCTACACCTTC.

The chain employs TRBV24-1 and TRBJ1-2; 9 nucleotides agree with TRBD1. With V trimmed by 5 bases and J by 6 bases, 3 bases remained unmatched. The CDR3 extends over 13 amino acids. In germline, CDR1 is KGHDR, CDR2 SFDVKD. This chain's CDR3 is CATSARTGDGYTF. In DNA form, the CDR3 reads TGTGCCACCAGTGCACGGACAGGGGATGGCTACACCTTC.

The rearrangement joins TRBV5-4 to TRBJ1-2, with D maybe TRBD1 (6 bases). Germline values: CDR1 SGHNT, CDR2 YYREEE (reference sequence). V was shortened by 1 base and J by 9 bases, with 13 bases between the two germline ends. This CDR3 comprises 13 residues. Here the CDR3 DNA reads TGTGCCAGCAGCTTGACTAAGGGGGGACGCTACACCTTC. It codes for CASSLTKGGRYTF.

This chain connects TRBV5-5 to TRBJ1-1; D is ambiguous. The CDR3 contains 16 residues. Per the germline V gene, CDR1 is SGHKS and CDR2 is YYEKEE (reference sequence). Trimming cost V 3 bases and J 0 bases, with 15 bases left between them. CDR3 sequence: CASSSTPGRVNTEAFF. The CDR3, as DNA: TGTGCCAGCAGCTCCACCCCCGGGAGGGTGAACACTGAAGCTTTCTTT.

The chain links TRBV27 to TRBJ1-2; 9 bases match TRBD1. J was trimmed by 5 bases and V by 3 bases; bases with no gene match: 4. CDR1 and CDR2 from the germline V gene are MNHEY and SMNVEV (reference sequence). This CDR3 has 14 amino acids. This CDR3 is CASSLGGQGYGYTF. The CDR3 nucleotides are TGTGCCAGCAGTTTGGGTGGACAGGGGTATGGCTACACCTTC.

In its sample, this clone was seen once. The CDR3 sequence is CASSEIASGTRGSDTQYF. The CDR3 DNA reads as TGCGCCAGCAGTGAGATAGCTAGCGGAACGAGAGGCTCAGATACGCAGTATTTT. This chain uses TRBV10-1 with TRBJ2-3, with TRBD2 matching over 7 bases. This CDR3 spans 18 amino acids. J gave up 4 bases and V 2 bases, and 15 bases lay outside the gene matches. From germline, CDR1 is WNHNN and CDR2 SYGVQD (reference sequence).